This T cell receptor beta chain was sequenced in a study of blood T cell repertoires in COVID-19. About the research overall: COVID-19 samples from acute and convalescent phases originated in the United States, Italy and Spain. Sources were T cells, B-cell-depleted T cells, or PBMCs; the material itself was cDNA or gDNA.

CDR3 size: 15 residues. The ends were cut back, 0 bases at V and 3 bases at J, with 12 bases in the middle. Germline-derived CDR1 and CDR2 are LNHNV and YYDKDF (reference sequence). Libraries were prepared by immunoSEQ multiplex PCR; TCRdb keeps only in-frame clonotypes and omits some of them. The sample has tens of thousands of clones, about nine tenths seen once; the top ten hold 29%. The source material was peripheral blood. The chain couples TRBV15 to TRBJ2-7; perhaps TRBD2 as D (6 bases). The clonotype originates from a woman aged 80 or over with active or convalescent COVID-19. This CDR3 reads CATSRDLRGNYEQYF. The CDR3 nucleotides read TGTGCCACCAGCAGAGATCTGCGGGGAAACTACGAGCAGTACTTC.